This section outlines one T cell receptor beta chain sequence together with its context. The germline V gene encodes CDR1 SGHTA and CDR2 FQGTGA. V was pared by 3 bases and J by 0 bases, with 1 base of the junction left unmatched. CDR3 length: 15 amino acids. The data belong to a study of blood T cell repertoires in COVID-19. The table came from immunoSEQ multiplex PCR; TCRdb's copy has only in-frame clones and leaves some out. This table holds tens of thousands of clones, 75% to 85% found once. The receptor was isolated from a woman in her sixties or seventies with acute or convalescent COVID-19. The genes are TRBV7-3 and TRBJ2-1; 8 nucleotides agree with TRBD1. The sequenced sample was peripheral blood. The CDR3 is CASSFQGASYNEQFF. DNA of the CDR3: TGTGCCAGCAGCTTTCAGGGGGCCTCCTACAATGAGCAGTTCTTC.